Shown below are 21 T cell receptor beta chains from a single sample sequenced in a study of blood T cell repertoires in COVID-19. The protocol was immunoSEQ multiplex PCR, while the TCRdb copy is restricted to in-frame clones and leaves out a portion. The profile shows some 160,000 clones, around 86% of them singletons. Sequencing was done on a sample of peripheral blood. Source of these receptors: a woman of 80 years or more with COVID-19, enrolled during active disease.

The genes are TRBV28 and TRBJ1-2; D is possibly TRBD1 (5 bases). V dropped 6 bases and J dropped 7 bases, with 9 bases sitting between them. The length of the CDR3 is 11 residues. Germline V lookup: CDR1 MDHEN, CDR2 SYDVKM. The CDR3 coding sequence is TGTGCCAGCAGGGGACTTACTGGCTACACCTTC. Its protein is CASRGLTGYTF.

This chain uses TRBV6-6 with TRBJ2-1; TRBD1 aligns across 9 bases. The CDR3 runs to 16 residues. Germline V gives CDR1 MNHNY, CDR2 SVGAGI (reference sequence). V gave up 5 bases and J gave up 4 bases; unmatched junction bases: 9. CDR3 nucleotide sequence: TGTGCCAGCAGTCGATCCGGACAGGGGAGGTACAATGAGCAGTTCTTC. Residues: CASSRSGQGRYNEQFF.

CDR3 in amino acids: CASSNRQGPYEQYF. The CDR3 coding sequence is TGTGCCAGCAGCAACCGACAGGGACCCTACGAGCAGTACTTC. The chain couples TRBV7-2 to TRBJ2-7; 7 positions match TRBD1. V was clipped by 5 bases and J by 2 bases; unmatched bases: 6. This CDR3 has 14 amino acids. Germline values: CDR1 SGHTA, CDR2 FQGNSA.

The chain couples TRBV7-6 to TRBJ2-1; TRBD2 agrees at 10 bases. From germline, CDR1 is SGHVS and CDR2 FNYEAQ. After removal of 4 bases from V and 4 bases from J, the junction contained 4 bases not matched to a gene. The CDR3 sequence is 15 residues long. In DNA form, the CDR3 reads TGTGCCAGCAGCTCAAGGACTAGCGGTTACAATGAGCAGTTCTTC. It is translated as CASSSRTSGYNEQFF.

The gene calls are TRBV7-2 and TRBJ1-2; D is perhaps TRBD1 (5 bases). Trimming left V 3 bases short and J 2 bases short, with 13 bases between. Germline loops: CDR1 SGHTA, CDR2 FQGNSA. The CDR3 covers 15 residues. As DNA, the CDR3 is TGTGCCAGCAGCTTGGTGATACGGGGGAACTATGGCTACACCTTC. Protein product: CASSLVIRGNYGYTF.

The chain combines TRBV7-9 with TRBJ2-5; no definite D call. CDR3 length: 11 residues. Germline V gene sequence: CDR1 SEHNR, CDR2 FQNEAQ (reference sequence). V lost 4 bases and J 5 bases, leaving 5 bases between the germline ends. The CDR3 spells CASSSLETQYF. Here the CDR3 DNA reads TGTGCCAGCAGCTCCCTGGAGACCCAGTACTTC.

The chain couples TRBV6-5 to TRBJ2-5; a possible D gene is TRBD2 (5 bases). V was cut by 2 bases and J by 5 bases, with 12 bases left in between. Germline V gene lookup returns CDR1 MNHEY and CDR2 SVGAGI. CDR3 length: 14 amino acids. The CDR3 region is CASSYAGRTETQYF. In DNA form, the CDR3 reads TGTGCCAGCAGTTACGCCGGGCGGACTGAGACCCAGTACTTC.

The chain joins TRBV18 to TRBJ2-7; a possible D gene is TRBD1 (6 bases). V was pared by 5 bases and J by 6 bases, with 17 bases between. CDR1 and CDR2 from the germline V gene are KGHSH and LQKENI. The CDR3 contains 14 residues. The CDR3 DNA is TGTGCCAGCTCATCCCGGTCCACAGGGTCCGAGCAGTACTTC. As protein: CASSSRSTGSEQYF.

The chain couples TRBV7-2 to TRBJ2-1, with 9 bases lining up with TRBD2. There are 14 residues in the CDR3. Losses at the gene ends were 6 bases for V and 8 bases for J; bases not matched to a gene: 8. Germline V gene sequence: CDR1 SGHTA, CDR2 FQGNSA. The CDR3 region has the DNA TGTGCCAGCAGTTTCGGACTAGCGAGCGATGAGCAGTTCTTC. Encoded protein: CASSFGLASDEQFF. The whole variable domain, filled in from reference TRBV7-2 and TRBJ2-1, reads GAGVSQSPSNKVTEKGKDVELRCDPISGHTALYWYRQSLGQGLEFLIYFQGNSAPDKSGLPSDRFSAERTGGSVSTLTIQRTQQEDSAVYLCASSFGLASDEQFFGPGTRLTVL.

The rearrangement links TRBV7-3 to TRBJ1-1, with D unclear. V lost 4 bases and J lost 4, with 10 bases in between. Germline V gives CDR1 SGHTA, CDR2 FQGTGA. CDR3 length equals 13 residues. CDR3: CASSSGPSTEAFF. The CDR3 DNA reads TGTGCCAGCAGCTCAGGCCCATCCACTGAAGCTTTCTTT. Drawing the rest from reference TRBV7-3 and TRBJ1-1, the complete variable domain is GAGVSQTPSNKVTEKGKYVELRCDPISGHTALYWYRQSLGQGPEFLIYFQGTGAADDSGLPNDRFFAVRPEGSVSTLKIQRTERGDSAVYLCASSSGPSTEAFFGQGTRLTVV.

The chain combines TRBV5-6 with TRBJ2-1; the match to TRBD1 covers 7 bases. The germline V gene has CDR1 SGHDT and CDR2 YYEEEE. The CDR3 loop spans 13 amino acids. The V and J ends lost 1 base and 13 bases, in that order; junction bases with no gene match: 8. CDR3 coding DNA: TGTGCCAGCAGCTTGACAGGGGCTAAGCATCAGTTCTTC. It specifies CASSLTGAKHQFF.

V and J are TRBV7-2 and TRBJ2-5; 9 nucleotides align to TRBD1. The length of the CDR3 is 15 residues. Trimming removed 4 bases from V and 5 bases from J; junction bases left unmatched: 8. Germline CDR1 is SGHTA and CDR2 is FQGNSA. This CDR3 is CASSYNTGGVETQYF. As DNA, the CDR3 is TGTGCCAGCAGCTACAATACAGGGGGCGTTGAGACCCAGTACTTC.

This chain uses TRBV4-2 with TRBJ2-7; a weak D match, TRBD1 (5 bases). The CDR3 is 14 amino acids. CDR1 is LGHNA, CDR2 YNFKEQ, per germline. Trimming pared 4 bases from V and 5 bases from J, leaving 15 bases between. CDR3 nucleotides: TGTGCCAGCAGCCCAAGGCCTACAGGAGACGAGCAGTACTTC. Its translation: CASSPRPTGDEQYF.

The chain couples TRBV3-1 (or the pseudogene TRBV3-2) to TRBJ2-1, with TRBD2 matching over 12 bases. This CDR3 spans 17 amino acids. Per the germline V gene, CDR1 is LGHDT and CDR2 is YNNKEL (reference sequence). Trimming cost V 0 bases and J 9 bases; bases outside gene matches: 9. The CDR3 sequence: CASSQEGGLAGSSEQFF. The CDR3 bases are TGTGCCAGCAGCCAAGAAGGCGGACTAGCGGGATCGAGTGAGCAGTTCTTC.

This clone came up a few times. This chain uses TRBV21-1 with TRBJ1-6; the DNA was not used to check the table's D call, TRBD1. TRBV21-1 is annotated as a pseudogene. The length of the CDR3 is 17 residues. This chain's CDR3 is CASSKGTGGRSNSPLHF. The CDR3 region has the DNA TGTGCCAGCAGCAAAGGGACAGGGGGAAGAAGTAATTCACCCCTCCACTTT.

V usage is TRBV27 and J usage is TRBJ1-5; D remains unclear. V was clipped by 1 base and J by 6 bases, with 13 bases between them. The CDR3 covers 15 residues. CDR1 and CDR2 from the germline V gene are MNHEY and SMNVEV (reference sequence). CDR3 sequence: CASSLYGVGGQPQHF. CDR3 in DNA: TGTGCCAGCAGTTTATACGGGGTGGGAGGTCAGCCCCAGCATTTT.

The chain joins TRBV27 to TRBJ1-6, with a tentative D call TRBD1 (5 bases). Germline CDR1 MNHEY, CDR2 SMNVEV (reference sequence). Trimming shortened V by 8 bases and J by 0 bases, and 17 bases separated the two germline ends. The length of the CDR3 is 17 residues. CDR3 DNA sequence: TGTGCCAGCGCCTCCAGGGCCCGGAGCTCCTATAATTCACCCCTCCACTTT. Protein: CASASRARSSYNSPLHF.

CDR3 bases: TGTGCCAGCAGCTTCGATCCTGGGGGCGGTCTCCAGCAGTACTTC. Its protein is CASSFDPGGGLQQYF. The chain couples TRBV7-9 to TRBJ2-7; D might be TRBD1 (6 bases). CDR1 SEHNR and CDR2 FQNEAQ come from the germline V gene (reference sequence). Trimming cost V 3 bases and J 8 bases, with 20 bases left between them. The CDR3 spans 15 residues. Looking up the rest from reference TRBV7-9 and TRBJ2-7 gives the full variable domain: DTGVSQNPRHKITKRGQNVTFRCDPISEHNRLYWYRQTLGQGPEFLTYFQNEAQLEKSRLLSDRFSAERPKGSFSTLEIQRTEQGDSAMYLCASSFDPGGGLQQYFGPGTRLTVT.

V is TRBV4-3 and J is TRBJ2-1, with 7 bases identical to TRBD2. The CDR3 spans 15 residues. The V and J ends lost 0 bases and 9 bases, in that order; junction bases with no gene match: 8. Per the germline V gene, CDR1 is LGHNA and CDR2 is YSLEER. Here the CDR3 reads CASSQDRGVGGEQFF. The CDR3 DNA follows: TGCGCCAGCAGCCAAGATCGGGGGGTGGGCGGTGAGCAGTTCTTC.

V gene TRBV6-6 combines with J gene TRBJ1-3, with a tentative D call TRBD1 (5 bases). CDR3 length: 16 amino acids. Per germline, CDR1 MNHNY and CDR2 SVGAGI (reference sequence). Trimming pared 2 bases from V and 0 bases from J, leaving 11 bases between. Here the CDR3 DNA reads TGTGCCAGCAGTTACGTGGGGCCATTCTCTGGAAACACCATATATTTT. This encodes CASSYVGPFSGNTIYF.

This rearrangement joins TRBV6-6 to TRBJ2-4; TRBD2 matches at 7 bases. V was pared by 2 bases and J by 3 bases, with 4 bases of the junction left unmatched. The CDR3 loop spans 15 amino acids. Germline V gene sequence: CDR1 MNHNY, CDR2 SVGAGI (reference sequence). CDR3 amino acids: CASSYGEGIKNIQYF. The DNA of the CDR3 is TGTGCCAGCAGTTACGGGGAGGGGATCAAAAACATTCAGTACTTC.